The 28 T cell receptor beta chains below were found in one sample sequenced in a study of T-cell reconstitution after alpha-beta-depleted transplantation in children (dated by TCRdb to about 2016). Receptor libraries were prepared by PCR. Sequencing was carried out with an Illumina HiSeq 2500. TCR library preparation used molecular barcoding, with unique molecular identifiers applied to normalize quantification of the TCRbeta repertoire. Clones were called with MiXCR by TCRdb after fastp trimmed the public reads at Q25, and only in-frame beta chains were retained. Each entry merges the rows of one CDR3 protein and shows their most common DNA and genes. This sample has 150,000 to 200,000 distinct CDR3 sequences in its table, and around 7% of those were observed once. Around 3.1% of the sample is in the top ten clones. This specimen consisted of PBMCs from the stem cell graft donor, obtained from the stem cell graft. The receptors were gathered from a human donor who donated a stem cell graft to a child with Wiskott-Aldrich syndrome.

This clonotype was found many times. The V and J genes are TRBV20-1 and TRBJ2-5, with TRBD1 matching 10 bases. Looked up from germline, CDR1 is DFQATT and CDR2 is SNEGSKA (reference sequence). Losses at the gene ends were 6 bases for V and 1 base for J; bases not matched to a gene: 8. The CDR3 contains 15 residues. DNA of the CDR3: TGCAGTGCCGGGTCGGGACAGGGGTTCCAAGAGACCCAGTACTTC. Amino acids: CSAGSGQGFQETQYF.

The sample holds many counts of this clonotype. The genes are TRBV5-5 and TRBJ2-3; D unclear. CDR1 is SGHKS and CDR2 is YYEKEE in the germline V gene (reference sequence). The V and J ends lost 4 bases and 2 bases respectively, with 20 bases between them. The CDR3 consists of 17 residues. The CDR3 nucleotides are TGTGCCAGCAGCGCCGTGAAGTTGGCGCTGTACACAGATACGCAGTATTTT. Protein sequence: CASSAVKLALYTDTQYF.

Many counts were recorded for this clonotype. V gene TRBV12-3 or TRBV12-4 combines with J gene TRBJ2-5; D not certain. Trimming removed 4 bases at V and 4 bases at J, with 7 bases between. This CDR3 has 12 amino acids. The CDR3: CASSYIAETQYF. The CDR3 DNA reads as TGTGCCAGCAGTTACATCGCAGAGACCCAGTACTTC.

V and J are TRBV20-1 and TRBJ2-4, with D uncertain. V lost 1 base and J 1 base, leaving 11 bases between the germline ends. This CDR3 has 15 residues. CDR1 DFQATT and CDR2 SNEGSKA come from the germline V gene (reference sequence). DNA of the CDR3: TGCAGTGCTAGAGTGGCCGGCGAGGCCAAAAACATTCAGTACTTC. It specifies CSARVAGEAKNIQYF.

This clonotype was picked up many times. The chain recombines TRBV3-1 with TRBJ2-1, with 9 bases fitting TRBD2. CDR3 length equals 13 residues. Germline CDR1 reads LGHDT; CDR2 reads YNNKEL (reference sequence). With 8 bases clipped from V and 7 bases from J, the junction kept 6 bases outside the gene matches. The CDR3 bases are TGTGCCAGCCGCGTTAGCGGGAGTAATGAGCAGTTCTTC. This gives the protein CASRVSGSNEQFF.

Concerning this clonotype itself: This sequence may be a read error, since a much larger clone differs from it by one base. The chain is built from TRBV12-3 or TRBV12-4 and TRBJ1-6; D gene unclear. The CDR3 loop spans 15 amino acids. CDR3 DNA sequence: TGTACCAGCAGTCGAGAAAGCTCCTATAATTCACCCCTCCACTTT. It translates to CTSSRESSYNSPLHF.

The table lists this clonotype with many counts. The rearrangement links TRBV7-9 to TRBJ2-7; D call uncertain. This CDR3 has 13 amino acids. CDR1 is SEHNR, CDR2 FQNEAQ, per germline (reference sequence). V lost 0 bases, J lost 4 bases, and 7 bases lay in between. The CDR3 loop is CASSLASFYEQYF. DNA of the CDR3: TGTGCCAGCAGCTTAGCGTCTTTTTACGAGCAGTACTTC. The whole variable domain, filled in from reference TRBV7-9 and TRBJ2-7, reads DTGVSQNPRHKITKRGQNVTFRCDPISEHNRLYWYRQTLGQGPEFLTYFQNEAQLEKSRLLSDRFSAERPKGSFSTLEIQRTEQGDSAMYLCASSLASFYEQYFGPGTRLTVT.

This clonotype was recorded many times. J is TRBJ2-3 and V is TRBV12-3 or TRBV12-4; 7 positions agree with TRBD1. Trimming at V came to 6 bases and at J to 3 bases, leaving 6 bases not matched to a gene. The CDR3 extends over 14 amino acids. The DNA for the CDR3 is TGTGCCAGCAGACCGACAGGGACAACAGATACGCAGTATTTT. It specifies CASRPTGTTDTQYF.

V usage is TRBV6-1 and J usage is TRBJ2-7; TRBD2 matches 7 bases. The germline V gene has CDR1 MNHNS and CDR2 SASEGT. Trimming at V came to 5 bases and at J to 0 bases, leaving 7 bases not matched to a gene. The length of the CDR3 is 15 residues. The chain's CDR3 is CASSRASGSSYEQYF. The DNA of the CDR3 is TGTGCCAGCAGTAGGGCTAGCGGAAGCTCCTACGAGCAGTACTTC.

This clonotype was counted ten times or more. The CDR3 nucleotides read TGTGCCAGCAGAGGACATGGTTCCACAGATACGCAGTATTTT. It is translated as CASRGHGSTDTQYF. This rearrangement joins TRBV6-1 to TRBJ2-3; tentatively, D is TRBD1 (5 bases). V shed 6 bases and J shed 2 bases, with 12 bases lying between them. This CDR3 contains 14 residues. From germline, CDR1 is MNHNS and CDR2 SASEGT.

The rearrangement links TRBV18 to TRBJ1-2, with D tentatively TRBD1 (6 bases). This CDR3 has 14 residues. Trimming left V 6 bases short and J 0 bases short, with 11 bases between. CDR1 and CDR2 from the germline V gene are KGHSH and LQKENI. DNA of the CDR3: TGTGCCAGCTCCGGCGGACAGTCTAACTATGGCTACACCTTC. This translates into CASSGGQSNYGYTF.

This clonotype was observed many times. This sequence joins TRBV7-2 and TRBJ2-7; D not certain. V was clipped by 4 bases and J by 2 bases, with 6 bases between them. CDR3 length: 12 residues. The germline V gene encodes CDR1 SGHTA and CDR2 FQGNSA. The CDR3 sequence is CASSSPTYEQYF. In DNA form, the CDR3 reads TGTGCCAGCAGCTCCCCCACCTACGAGCAGTACTTC. Full variable domain (rest looked up from reference TRBV7-2 and TRBJ2-7): GAGVSQSPSNKVTEKGKDVELRCDPISGHTALYWYRQSLGQGLEFLIYFQGNSAPDKSGLPSDRFSAERTGGSVSTLTIQRTQQEDSAVYLCASSSPTYEQYFGPGTRLTVT.

This clonotype was picked up many times. V usage is TRBV15 and J usage is TRBJ2-3; D unclear. This CDR3 has 13 amino acids. Trimming shortened V by 9 bases and J by 4 bases, and 14 bases separated the two germline ends. The germline CDR1 and CDR2 sequences are LNHNV and YYDKDF (reference sequence). In DNA, the CDR3 is TGTGCCACTAGGGCTTTGGGTGCAGATACGCAGTATTTT. It codes for CATRALGADTQYF.

This clonotype was recorded a few times. The V gene is TRBV28, the J gene TRBJ2-3; D uncertain. V dropped 3 bases and J dropped 6 bases, with 19 bases sitting between them. Germline V gives CDR1 MDHEN, CDR2 SYDVKM. The CDR3 length is 16 residues. The CDR3 loop is CASSFLSGQTPDTQYF. CDR3 coding DNA: TGTGCCAGCAGTTTCCTATCGGGCCAAACTCCGGATACGCAGTATTTT.

This CDR3 reads CASSQAQGGTGELFF. The CDR3 nucleotides are TGCGCCAGCAGCCAAGCCCAGGGGGGGACCGGGGAGCTGTTTTTT. This chain uses TRBV4-3 with TRBJ2-2; the D call may be TRBD1 or TRBD2 (7 bases each). The V end was cut by 1 base, the J end by 5 bases, with 11 bases between. The CDR3 covers 15 residues. Germline CDR1 reads LGHNA; CDR2 reads YSLEER.

This clonotype was observed at least ten times. The rearrangement uses TRBV7-2 and TRBJ2-1, with D unclear. The germline V and J ends were trimmed by 7 bases and 6 bases, with 16 bases remaining between them. The CDR3 contains 14 residues. Germline CDR1 is SGHTA and CDR2 is FQGNSA. The CDR3 nucleotides are TGTGCCAGCACCCCCGGAATCCGAGGCAATGAGCAGTTCTTC. It specifies CASTPGIRGNEQFF.

The table lists this clonotype with many counts. The chain couples TRBV29-1 to TRBJ2-5; D not certain. Trimming took off 3 bases at V and 5 bases at J, with 4 bases between the two ends. The CDR3 length is 10 residues. CDR1 is SQVTM and CDR2 is ANQGSEA in the germline V gene. CDR3 sequence: CSVDRETQYF. CDR3 nucleotide sequence: TGCAGCGTTGATCGTGAGACCCAGTACTTC.

The rearrangement links TRBV18 to TRBJ1-6; 10 nucleotides match TRBD1. Germline-derived CDR1 and CDR2 are KGHSH and LQKENI. This CDR3 spans 16 amino acids. Trimming at V came to 3 bases and at J to 7 bases, leaving 6 bases not matched to a gene. The CDR3 DNA reads as TGTGCCAGCTCACCTCGGACAGGGGGTACGAATTCACCCCTCCACTTT. This translates into CASSPRTGGTNSPLHF.

In its sample, this clonotype was seen a few times. The rearrangement links TRBV6-5 to TRBJ2-5; perhaps TRBD2 as D (6 bases). V lost 4 bases, J lost 9 bases, and 12 bases lay in between. Germline loops: CDR1 MNHEY, CDR2 SVGAGI. The CDR3 is 12 amino acids. In nucleotides, the CDR3 is TGTGCCAGCAGTTCTAGGAGGGATTCCCAGTACTTC. This sequence encodes CASSSRRDSQYF.

Many counts were recorded for this clonotype. The CDR3 coding sequence is TGTGCCAGCAGACCCGGGACAACGAACCAAGAGACCCAGTACTTC. The encoded protein is CASRPGTTNQETQYF. V usage is TRBV7-2 and J usage is TRBJ2-5; D is perhaps TRBD1 (6 bases). V lost 6 bases and J lost 0, with 14 bases in between. The germline V gene encodes CDR1 SGHTA and CDR2 FQGNSA. This CDR3 region has 15 residues.

This clonotype has a count of ten or more. The rearrangement joins TRBV29-1 to TRBJ2-7, with D perhaps TRBD1 or TRBD2 (7 bases each). The germline V gene has CDR1 SQVTM and CDR2 ANQGSEA. This CDR3 has 12 residues. The V and J ends lost 4 bases and 5 bases respectively, with 12 bases between them. CDR3 DNA: TGCAGCGTTGTACCAGGGGGGGACGAGCAGTACTTC. It translates to CSVVPGGDEQYF.

There are many counts of this clonotype. The V gene is TRBV13, the J gene TRBJ2-7; 9 nucleotides line up with TRBD2. V gave up 3 bases and J gave up 3 bases; unmatched junction bases: 6. The CDR3 totals 15 residues. Germline CDR1 PRHDT, CDR2 FYEKMQ (reference sequence). DNA of the CDR3: TGTGCCAGCAGCTTTAGCGGGAGTCTTGGCTACGAGCAGTACTTC. This codes for CASSFSGSLGYEQYF.

CDR3 region: CASSLRQGRGELFF. The CDR3 DNA is TGCGCCAGCAGCCTTCGACAGGGTAGGGGGGAGCTGTTTTTT. V usage is TRBV5-1 and J usage is TRBJ2-2; 7 nucleotides align to TRBD1. The CDR3 covers 14 residues. Per germline, CDR1 SGHRS and CDR2 YFSETQ. V lost 4 bases to trimming and J lost 8 bases; unmatched junction nucleotides: 8.

Many counts were recorded for this clonotype. The chain is built from TRBV7-7 and TRBJ2-5, with D tentatively TRBD2 (5 bases). V dropped 5 bases and J dropped 4 bases, with 17 bases sitting between them. CDR3 length: 15 residues. Germline-derived CDR1 and CDR2 are SSHAT and FNYEAQ (reference sequence). CDR3 in amino acids: CASSVSVSVGETQYF. CDR3 nucleotides: TGTGCCAGCAGCGTTAGCGTCAGTGTTGGAGAGACCCAGTACTTC.

This clonotype was recorded at least ten times. This chain joins TRBV25-1 and TRBJ2-1; TRBD1 is a possible D gene (6 bases). Germline V gene data show CDR1 as MGHDK and CDR2 as SYGVNS. The CDR3 totals 14 residues. V lost 6 bases to trimming and J lost 2 bases, with 11 bases between them. Written as DNA, the CDR3 is TGTGCCAGCAGCAGGGGTAACGCCTACAATGAGCAGTTCTTC. As protein: CASSRGNAYNEQFF.

This clonotype occurred many times. J is TRBJ1-2 and V is TRBV5-1, with 7 positions matching TRBD1. This CDR3 contains 13 residues. In germline, CDR1 is SGHRS, CDR2 YFSETQ. The ends lost 2 bases at V and 8 bases at J; junction bases unmatched: 6. As DNA, the CDR3 is TGCGCCAGCAGCTTAGACAGGGTGAAAGGCTACACCTTC. Its translation: CASSLDRVKGYTF.

Many counts were recorded for this clonotype. The V call is TRBV14, the J call TRBJ2-1; unclear D gene. Trimming pared 1 base from V and 0 bases from J, leaving 7 bases between. This CDR3 has 15 residues. CDR1 SGHDN and CDR2 FVKESK come from the germline V gene. CDR3 bases: TGTGCCAGCAGCCAAGGACGAAGCTCCTACAATGAGCAGTTCTTC. Its translation is CASSQGRSSYNEQFF.

The CDR3 sequence is CASSNPPLWDTEAFF. DNA for the CDR3: TGTGCCAGCTCGAATCCCCCCCTTTGGGACACTGAAGCTTTCTTT. The chain employs TRBV6-1 and TRBJ1-1; D unresolved. CDR3 size: 15 residues. Looked up from germline, CDR1 is MNHNS and CDR2 is SASEGT. V lost 8 bases, J lost 3 bases, and 19 bases lay in between.